This T cell receptor beta chain appears in the sequencing data of a study of T cell repertoires in cytomegalovirus infection. Study context: CMV infection together with matching HLA type was indicated by public TCR beta signatures. Whole-study results and caveats: Carriers of CMV and the relevant HLA type were discriminated by public TCR beta frequency. Clonotypes of TCR beta that were HLA-C-restricted and CMV-specific dominated the ex vivo response.

TCRdb reanalysed the reads using MiXCR and keeps one entry per CDR3 protein. The sample comprises 150,000 to 200,000 distinct CDR3 sequences, under 15% of which are singletons, and roughly 30% rests with the top ten. Trimming cost V 0 bases and J 5 bases, with 14 bases left between them. This CDR3 comprises 15 residues. CDR1 is LGHNA, CDR2 YSLEER, per germline. This clonotype was recorded at least ten times. No antigen is known for it. This TCR came from a human donor in good health (CMV status not recorded). Some clones in this sample may be carry-over from other donors' samples. The sample comprised PBMCs. V and J are TRBV4-3 and TRBJ2-7; D is ambiguous. CDR3 loop: CASSQDLPWVDEQYF. The CDR3 DNA sequence: TGCGCCAGCAGCCAAGATCTCCCTTGGGTGGACGAGCAGTACTTC.